This T cell receptor (beta chain) was profiled in a study of T-cell reconstitution after alpha-beta-depleted transplantation in children. This clonotype was seen a few times. Unique molecular identifiers were used to barcode this TCRbeta library. From the PCR reads, TCRdb called clonotypes with MiXCR, one entry per CDR3 protein. The sample has a few hundred thousand distinct CDR3 sequences; approximately 23% are singletons. Germline V gene lookup returns CDR1 SGDLS and CDR2 YYNGEE. Trimming pared 3 bases from V and 2 bases from J, leaving 18 bases between. This CDR3 has 16 residues. Sequenced here: PBMCs, mostly from graft donor cells, sampled 180 days after TCRalphabeta/CD19-depleted stem cell transplant. This clonotype originated in a male patient younger than 18 who had a stem cell transplant for acute lymphoblastic leukemia, so the T cells may come from the graft donor. The chain carries TRBV9 and TRBJ2-7; the D is unclear. CDR3 coding DNA: TGTGCCAGCAGCGCCGGGCTTGGGGTTCGGACCTACGAGCAGTACTTC. Translated: CASSAGLGVRTYEQYF.